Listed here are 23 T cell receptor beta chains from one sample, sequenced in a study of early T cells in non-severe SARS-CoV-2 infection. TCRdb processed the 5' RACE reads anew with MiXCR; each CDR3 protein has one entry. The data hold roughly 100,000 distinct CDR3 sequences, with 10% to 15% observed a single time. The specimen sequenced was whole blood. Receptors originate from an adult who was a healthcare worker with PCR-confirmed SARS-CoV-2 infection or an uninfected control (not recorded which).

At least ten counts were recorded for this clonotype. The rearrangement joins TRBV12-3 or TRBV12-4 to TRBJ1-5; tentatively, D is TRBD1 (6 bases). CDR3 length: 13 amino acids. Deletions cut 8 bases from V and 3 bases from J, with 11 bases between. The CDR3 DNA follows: TGTGCCAGCTCCCGGGGGGCCAATCAGCCCCAGCATTTT. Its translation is CASSRGANQPQHF.

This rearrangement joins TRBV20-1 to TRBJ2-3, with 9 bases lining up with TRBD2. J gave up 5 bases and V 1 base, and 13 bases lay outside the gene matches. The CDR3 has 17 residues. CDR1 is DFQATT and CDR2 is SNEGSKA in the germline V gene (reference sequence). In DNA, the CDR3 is TGCAGTGCTAGAGGGGTTAGCGGGAGTCGTCGTGAAGATACGCAGTATTTT. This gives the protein CSARGVSGSRREDTQYF.

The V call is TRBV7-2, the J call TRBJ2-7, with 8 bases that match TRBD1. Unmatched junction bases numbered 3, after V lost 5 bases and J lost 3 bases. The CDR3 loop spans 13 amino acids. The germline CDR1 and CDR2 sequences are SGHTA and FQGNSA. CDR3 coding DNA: TGTGCCAGCAGCCGGACAGGGCTCTACGAGCAGTACTTC. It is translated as CASSRTGLYEQYF.

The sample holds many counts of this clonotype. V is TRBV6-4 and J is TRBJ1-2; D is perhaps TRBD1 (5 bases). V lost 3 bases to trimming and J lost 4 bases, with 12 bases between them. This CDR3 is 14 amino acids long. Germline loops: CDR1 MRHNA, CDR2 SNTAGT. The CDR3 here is CASSEAGQGYGYTF. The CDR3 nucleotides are TGTGCCAGCAGTGAGGCAGGGCAAGGCTATGGCTACACCTTC.

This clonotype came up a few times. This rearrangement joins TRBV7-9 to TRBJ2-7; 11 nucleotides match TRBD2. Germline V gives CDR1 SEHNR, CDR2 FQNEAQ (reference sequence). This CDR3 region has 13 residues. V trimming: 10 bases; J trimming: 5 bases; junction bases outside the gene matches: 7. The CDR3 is CAIQTSGINEQYF. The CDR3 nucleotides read TGTGCCATCCAGACTAGCGGGATTAACGAGCAGTACTTC.

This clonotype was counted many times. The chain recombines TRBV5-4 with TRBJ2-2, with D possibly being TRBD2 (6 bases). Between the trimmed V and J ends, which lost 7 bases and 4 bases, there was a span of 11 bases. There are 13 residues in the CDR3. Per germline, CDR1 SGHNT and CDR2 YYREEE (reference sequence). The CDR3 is CASAPGGTGELFF. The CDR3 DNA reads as TGTGCCAGCGCCCCCGGGGGCACCGGGGAGCTGTTTTTT.

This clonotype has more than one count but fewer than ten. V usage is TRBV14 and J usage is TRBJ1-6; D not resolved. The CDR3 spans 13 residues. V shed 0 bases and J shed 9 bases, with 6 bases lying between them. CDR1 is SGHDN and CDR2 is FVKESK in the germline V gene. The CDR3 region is CASSQEEGSPLHF. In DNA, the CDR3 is TGTGCCAGCAGCCAAGAGGAAGGTTCACCCCTCCACTTT.

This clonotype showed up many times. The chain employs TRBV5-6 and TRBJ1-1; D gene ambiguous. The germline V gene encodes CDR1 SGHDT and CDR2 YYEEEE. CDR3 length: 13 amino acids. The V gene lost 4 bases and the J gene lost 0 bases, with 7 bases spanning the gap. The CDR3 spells CASSDPMNTEAFF. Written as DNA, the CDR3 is TGTGCCAGCAGCGATCCTATGAACACTGAAGCTTTCTTT. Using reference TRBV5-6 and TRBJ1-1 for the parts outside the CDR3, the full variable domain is DAGVTQSPTHLIKTRGQQVTLRCSPKSGHDTVSWYQQALGQGPQFIFQYYEEEERQRGNFPDRFSGHQFPNYSSELNVNALLLGDSALYLCASSDPMNTEAFFGQGTRLTVV.

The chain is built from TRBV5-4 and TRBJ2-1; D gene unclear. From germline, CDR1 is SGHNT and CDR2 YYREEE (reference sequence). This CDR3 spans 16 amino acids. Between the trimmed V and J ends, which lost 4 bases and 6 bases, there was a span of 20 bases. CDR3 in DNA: TGTGCCAGCAGCAAATTTTCCCGTAGATCCCTCAATGAGCAGTTCTTC. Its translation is CASSKFSRRSLNEQFF.

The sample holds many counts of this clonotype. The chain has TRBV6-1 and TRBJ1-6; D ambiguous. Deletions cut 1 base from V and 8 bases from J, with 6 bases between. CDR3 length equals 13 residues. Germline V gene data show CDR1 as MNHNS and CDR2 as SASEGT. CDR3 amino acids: CASSEEVDSPLHF. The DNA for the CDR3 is TGTGCCAGCAGTGAAGAGGTTGATTCACCCCTCCACTTT.

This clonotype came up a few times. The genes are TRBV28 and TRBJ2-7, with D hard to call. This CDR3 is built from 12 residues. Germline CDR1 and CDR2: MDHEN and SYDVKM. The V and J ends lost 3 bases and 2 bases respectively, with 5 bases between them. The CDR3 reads CASSLLAYEQYF. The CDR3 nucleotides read TGTGCCAGCAGTTTGTTGGCCTACGAGCAGTACTTC.

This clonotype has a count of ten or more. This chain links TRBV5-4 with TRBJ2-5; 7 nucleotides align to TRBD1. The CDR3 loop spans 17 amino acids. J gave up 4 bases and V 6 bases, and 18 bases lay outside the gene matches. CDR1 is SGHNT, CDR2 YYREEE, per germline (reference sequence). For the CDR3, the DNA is TGTGCCAGCACCGATAAAGAGACAGGGCATCACGGAGAGACCCAGTACTTC. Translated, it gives CASTDKETGHHGETQYF.

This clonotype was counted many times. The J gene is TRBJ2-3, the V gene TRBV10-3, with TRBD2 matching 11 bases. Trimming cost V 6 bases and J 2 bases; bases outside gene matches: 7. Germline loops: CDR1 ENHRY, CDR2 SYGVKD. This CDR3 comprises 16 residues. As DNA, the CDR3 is TGTGCCATCAGGGCGCCACTAGCGGGAGTCACAGATACGCAGTATTTT. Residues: CAIRAPLAGVTDTQYF.

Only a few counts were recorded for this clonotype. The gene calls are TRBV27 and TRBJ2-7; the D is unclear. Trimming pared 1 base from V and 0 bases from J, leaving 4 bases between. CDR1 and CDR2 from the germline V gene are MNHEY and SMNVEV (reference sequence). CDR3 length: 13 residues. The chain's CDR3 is CASSLFRSYEQYF. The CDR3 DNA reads TGTGCCAGCAGTTTATTCCGCTCCTACGAGCAGTACTTC.

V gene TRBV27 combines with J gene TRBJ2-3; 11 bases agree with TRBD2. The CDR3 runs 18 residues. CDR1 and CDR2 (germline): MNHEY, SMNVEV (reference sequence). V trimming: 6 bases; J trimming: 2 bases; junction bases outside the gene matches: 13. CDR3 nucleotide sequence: TGTGCCAGCAGCCGAGCTTCCGGGACTAGCGGTTTCACAGATACGCAGTATTTT. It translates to CASSRASGTSGFTDTQYF.

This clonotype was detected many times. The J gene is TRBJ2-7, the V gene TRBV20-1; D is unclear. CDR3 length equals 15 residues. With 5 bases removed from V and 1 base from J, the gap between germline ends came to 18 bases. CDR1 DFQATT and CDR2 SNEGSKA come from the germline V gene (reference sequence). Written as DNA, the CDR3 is TGCAGTGCTCCGATTCGTCCAGGTAGATCCTACGAGCAGTACTTC. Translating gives CSAPIRPGRSYEQYF.

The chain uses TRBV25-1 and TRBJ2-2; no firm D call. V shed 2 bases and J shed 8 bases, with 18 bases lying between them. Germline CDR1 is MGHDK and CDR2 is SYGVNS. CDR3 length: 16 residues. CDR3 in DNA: TGTGCCAGCAGTGAACCTTACAGCCCAGCCCCTGGGGAGCTGTTTTTT. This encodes CASSEPYSPAPGELFF.

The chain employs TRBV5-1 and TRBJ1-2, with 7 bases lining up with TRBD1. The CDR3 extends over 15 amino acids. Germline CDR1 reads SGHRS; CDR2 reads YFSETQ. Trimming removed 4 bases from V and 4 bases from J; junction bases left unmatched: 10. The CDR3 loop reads CASSRGTVEPYGYTF. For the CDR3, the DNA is TGCGCCAGCAGCCGGGGGACAGTGGAGCCCTATGGCTACACCTTC.

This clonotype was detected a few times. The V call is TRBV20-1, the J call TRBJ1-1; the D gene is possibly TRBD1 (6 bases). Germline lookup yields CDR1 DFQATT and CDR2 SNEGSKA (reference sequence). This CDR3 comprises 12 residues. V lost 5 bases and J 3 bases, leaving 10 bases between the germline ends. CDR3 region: CSAGRGDTEAFF. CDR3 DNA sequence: TGCAGTGCTGGGAGGGGGGACACTGAAGCTTTCTTT.

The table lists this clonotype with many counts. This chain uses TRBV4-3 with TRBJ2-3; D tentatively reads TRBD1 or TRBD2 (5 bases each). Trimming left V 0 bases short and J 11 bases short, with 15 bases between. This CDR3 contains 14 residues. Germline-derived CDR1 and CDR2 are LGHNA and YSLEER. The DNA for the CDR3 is TGCGCCAGCAGCCAAGATCGAGGGGAATCAAGGCAGTATTTT. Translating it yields CASSQDRGESRQYF.

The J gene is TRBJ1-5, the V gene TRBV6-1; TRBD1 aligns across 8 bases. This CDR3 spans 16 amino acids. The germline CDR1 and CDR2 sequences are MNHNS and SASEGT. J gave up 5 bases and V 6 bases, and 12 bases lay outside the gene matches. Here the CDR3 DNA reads TGTGCCAGCAGATCCCCCAGGACAGGGAGGGATCAGCCCCAGCATTTT. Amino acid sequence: CASRSPRTGRDQPQHF.

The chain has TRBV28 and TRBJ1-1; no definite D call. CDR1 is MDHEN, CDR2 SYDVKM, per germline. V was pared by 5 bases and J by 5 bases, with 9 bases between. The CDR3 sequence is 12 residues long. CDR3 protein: CASSVARTEAFF. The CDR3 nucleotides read TGTGCCAGCAGTGTAGCGAGGACTGAAGCTTTCTTT.

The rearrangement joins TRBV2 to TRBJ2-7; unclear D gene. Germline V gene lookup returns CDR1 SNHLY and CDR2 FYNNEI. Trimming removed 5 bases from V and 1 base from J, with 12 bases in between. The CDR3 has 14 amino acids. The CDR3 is CASSIEQASYEQYF. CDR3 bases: TGTGCCAGCAGTATAGAGCAGGCTTCCTACGAGCAGTACTTC.